Listed below are T cell receptor beta chains from one sample, sequenced in a study of T cell responses to AZD1222 COVID-19 vaccine. Only in-frame clones appear in the TCRdb table, and some are missing; sequencing was by immunoSEQ multiplex PCR. The table has approximately 28,000 clones, 88% seen once. The specimen was peripheral blood, collected 28 days after the second AZD1222 dose. The source is an adult who received the AZD1222 COVID-19 vaccine. The CDR3 runs from the conserved cysteine through the conserved F or W. The listing skips clone size in some rows; elsewhere it reads once, few, many or a size class.

clone_size: .; v_call: TRBV19; cdr3_aa: CATSVGGALNTGELFF
clone_size: .; v_call: TRBV7-2; cdr3_aa: CASCRDRGTNIQYF
clone_size: .; v_call: TRBV27; cdr3_aa: CASSPGTLHNSPLHF
clone_size: .; v_call: TRBV27; cdr3_aa: CASSLSTGSNEKLFF
clone_size: .; v_call: TRBV5-1; cdr3_aa: CASSNGTVGETQYF
clone_size: .; v_call: TRBV5-4; cdr3_aa: CASSLGGQGGNTIYF
clone_size: .; v_call: TRBV4-2; cdr3_aa: CASSQNRDTDTQYF
clone_size: .; v_call: TRBV5-1; cdr3_aa: CASSMLQGLSSYEQYF
clone_size: .; v_call: TRBV4-2; cdr3_aa: CASSQDDEGAAGNTIYF
clone_size: few; v_call: TRBV11-2; cdr3_aa: CASSSRGNNSPLHF
clone_size: .; v_call: TRBV29-1; cdr3_aa: CSVPTNTEAFF
clone_size: .; v_call: TRBV5-1; cdr3_aa: CASRTGGRITSTDTQYF
clone_size: .; v_call: TRBV5-5; cdr3_aa: CASSLGQKGYTF
clone_size: .; v_call: TRBV10-2; cdr3_aa: CASSDRGRTEAFF
clone_size: .; v_call: TRBV29-1; cdr3_aa: CSFQKNAETQYF
clone_size: .; v_call: TRBV11-3; cdr3_aa: CASSLSKGFLEQFF
clone_size: .; v_call: TRBV7-3; cdr3_aa: CASSPQGNIQYF
clone_size: .; v_call: TRBV29-1; cdr3_aa: CSVGGYTGELFF
clone_size: .; v_call: TRBV7-9; cdr3_aa: CASSLAPAPDTQYF
clone_size: .; v_call: TRBV9; cdr3_aa: CASSFRQIPGETQYF
clone_size: .; v_call: TRBV9; cdr3_aa: CASSVGGANYEQYF
clone_size: .; v_call: TRBV30; cdr3_aa: CACKGIGGTGINSPLHF
clone_size: .; v_call: TRBV5-4; cdr3_aa: CASSLGSPIGTEAFF
clone_size: few; v_call: TRBV4-3; cdr3_aa: CASSPATGRGNTGELFF
clone_size: .; v_call: TRBV9; cdr3_aa: CASSHLPGSSYEQYF
clone_size: .; v_call: TRBV5-1; cdr3_aa: CASSQGLAGVETQYF
clone_size: .; v_call: TRBV5-1; cdr3_aa: CASSRPGVQETQYF
clone_size: .; v_call: TRBV7-8; cdr3_aa: CASSLRDYQETQYF
clone_size: .; v_call: TRBV5-1; cdr3_aa: CASSPQVGDRGTYEQYF
clone_size: .; v_call: TRBV23-1; cdr3_aa: CASSQSLRTPHGYTF
clone_size: .; v_call: TRBV21-1; cdr3_aa: CASEGAKNTGELFF
clone_size: .; v_call: TRBV5-6; cdr3_aa: CASSPGGWGTGGQYF
clone_size: .; v_call: TRBV4-3; cdr3_aa: CASSQDLRGNTIYF
clone_size: once; v_call: TRBV11-2; cdr3_aa: CASSLSGILTGELFF
clone_size: .; v_call: TRBV7-2; cdr3_aa: CASSLAPGTGRETQYF
clone_size: .; v_call: TRBV21-1; cdr3_aa: CASSKAETGGFYNEQFF
clone_size: .; v_call: TRBV11-3; cdr3_aa: CASSPGQSSGNTIYF
clone_size: .; v_call: TRBV29-1; cdr3_aa: CSVEVRDRGRRNTEAFF
clone_size: once; v_call: TRBV2; cdr3_aa: CASSRGGASVRTEAFF
clone_size: .; v_call: TRBV27; cdr3_aa: CASSLGPSPQYF
clone_size: .; v_call: TRBV2; cdr3_aa: CASTRGQGSYNEQFF
clone_size: .; v_call: TRBV11-2; cdr3_aa: CASSLARGGGSTDTQYF
clone_size: .; v_call: TRBV5-1; cdr3_aa: CASSAGQGATEAFF
clone_size: .; v_call: TRBV9; cdr3_aa: CASSVGINSYNEQFF
clone_size: .; v_call: TRBV6-2/TRBV6-3; cdr3_aa: CASSYPPQMGYNEQFF